Sequencing of this TCR beta chain was carried out in a study of T cells after yellow fever vaccination. Whole-study context: Preparing low-cell-number fractions relied on SMART-Seq v4 Ultra Low Input.

At least ten counts were recorded for this clonotype. V trimming: 6 bases; J trimming: 9 bases; junction bases outside the gene matches: 10. From germline, CDR1 is SQVTM and CDR2 ANQGSEA. The CDR3 is made up of 13 amino acids. The study made its TCR cDNA through 5'RACE template switching. That step introduced a universal primer site along with UMIs. Each CDR3 protein is one row after TCRdb ran MiXCR on the 5' RACE reads. The table lists under 25,000 distinct CDR3 sequences, less than 5.5% of them singletons. Study-level findings and limits: Peak timing came faster in the weaker secondary response, day 5 versus 15.

The sequence was obtained from a man aged 18 to 30 who received the YFV17D yellow fever vaccine. The sequenced sample was PBMCs, either bulk or a sorted T-cell subset (CD4+, CD8+, memory, or dextramer-sorted; not recorded which), obtained around 45 days after the first yellow fever vaccination. The chain employs TRBV29-1 and TRBJ2-1; TRBD2 matches at 8 bases. This CDR3 reads CSVGGGVHVEQFF. In DNA, the CDR3 is TGCAGCGTCGGGGGGGGGGTACACGTTGAGCAGTTCTTC.